Listed below are T cell receptor beta chains from one sample, sequenced in a study of blood T cell dynamics during melanoma immunotherapy. Clones were sequenced by immunoSEQ multiplex PCR, and TCRdb holds only the in-frame ones, with some missing. The sample yields about 22,000 clones, about nine tenths seen once. The sample here was blood, taken from a patient treated with checkpoint blockade. Receptors originate from a human donor with melanoma. CDR3s include the opening cysteine and the closing phenylalanine or tryptophan. The order of the fields is J gene, D gene, V gene, clone size, CDR3 protein, CDR3 DNA. A D gene is named only where the DNA matches it firmly. The size of a clone is reported for some rows only, either as once, few or many, or as a class for expanded clones.

>TRBJ2-7|TRBD1|TRBV10-3|once
CAISGGTGLNEQYF
TGTGCCATCAGTGGAGGGACAGGGTTGAACGAGCAGTACTTC
>TRBJ2-5|.|TRBV6-6|.
CASSPQETQYF
TGTGCCAGCAGTCCCCAAGAGACCCAGTACTTC
>TRBJ2-7|.|TRBV7-3|.
CASSLIRGEQYF
TGTGCCAGCAGCTTAATCCGAGGCGAGCAGTACTTC
>TRBJ2-6|.|TRBV19|.
CASKVGGAIGANVLTF
TGTGCCAGTAAGGTGGGGGGGGCCATCGGGGCCAACGTCCTGACTTTC
>TRBJ1-4|.|TRBV28|.
CASSSGTEKLFF
TGTGCCAGCAGTTCAGGGACTGAAAAACTGTTTTTT
>TRBJ2-7|.|TRBV14|.
CASSQGRGAYEQYF
TGTGCCAGCAGCCAGGGCAGGGGAGCCTACGAGCAGTACTTC
>TRBJ1-2|.|TRBV2|.
CASSYRENYGYTF
TGTGCCAGCAGTTACAGGGAAAACTATGGCTACACCTTC
>TRBJ2-7|.|TRBV10-2|.
CASSGYGEHLYEQYF
TGCGCCAGCAGTGGGTACGGGGAGCACCTCTACGAGCAGTACTTC
>TRBJ2-3|TRBD2|TRBV4-1|.
CASSRGTSGSTDTQYF
TGCGCCAGCAGCCGCGGGACTAGCGGAAGCACAGATACGCAGTATTTT
>TRBJ2-7|.|TRBV19|.
CASSISREQSYEQYF
TGTGCCAGTAGTATATCCCGGGAACAGTCCTATGAGCAGTACTTC
>TRBJ2-6|TRBD1|TRBV5-6|.
CASSLRSTGAGANVLTF
TGTGCCAGCAGCCTCCGCTCGACAGGGGCTGGGGCCAACGTCCTGACTTTC
>TRBJ1-2|.|TRBV5-4|once
CASSGGQTIYYGYTF
TGTGCCAGCAGTGGTGGACAGACAATATACTATGGCTACACCTTC
>TRBJ2-2|TRBD2|TRBV5-5|.
CASSRLLAGGTGELFF
TGTGCCAGCAGCCGATTACTAGCGGGAGGGACCGGGGAGCTGTTTTTT
>TRBJ2-2|.|TRBV6-5|.
CASSRTVLTGELFF
TGTGCCAGCAGTAGGACAGTTCTCACCGGGGAGCTGTTTTTT
>TRBJ1-2|TRBD1|TRBV5-4|once
CASSSGTGGIRYGYTF
TGTGCCAGCAGCTCTGGGACAGGGGGGATCAGGTATGGCTACACCTTC